A single sample is the source of the 9 T cell receptor beta chains below, sequenced in a study of Ad26.COV2.S vaccination and SARS-CoV-2 variants. Treatment noted: about 20 received Ad26.COV2.S at low or high dose, single or two shots; five or six received placebo; per-sample allocation not given. Sampling happened 63 days after the first vaccine or placebo injection. Profiling relied on immunoSEQ multiplex PCR, and the TCRdb table lists in-frame clones only, not all of them. The sample has about 350,000 clones, 75% to 90% seen once. The sample in question was peripheral blood, obtained in a trial of Ad26.COV2.S vaccine versus placebo. All receptors derive from a person aged 18 to 59 who received the Ad26.COV2.S COVID-19 vaccine or a placebo.

The chain has TRBV25-1 and TRBJ2-7; 10 positions match TRBD2. CDR1 is MGHDK and CDR2 is SYGVNS in the germline V gene. The length of the CDR3 is 14 residues. The V and J ends lost 4 bases and 1 base, in that order; junction bases with no gene match: 1. The CDR3 coding sequence is TGTGCCAGCAGTGGAGCGGGGGGGTCCTACGAGCAGTACTTC. Translated, it gives CASSGAGGSYEQYF.

The chain is built from TRBV9 and TRBJ1-5; D possibly corresponds to TRBD1 (5 bases). CDR1 and CDR2 from the germline V gene are SGDLS and YYNGEE. Trimming took 4 bases from V and 5 from J, leaving 16 bases between them. The CDR3 length is 15 residues. DNA of the CDR3: TGTGCCAGCAGCCCCGCGGACGGGGGAGATCAGCCCCAGCATTTT. Amino acid sequence: CASSPADGGDQPQHF.

V is TRBV29-1 and J is TRBJ1-2; tentatively, D is TRBD1 (6 bases). The CDR3 length is 15 residues. Trimming stripped 4 bases from V and 1 base from J, with 16 bases between. The germline V gene encodes CDR1 SQVTM and CDR2 ANQGSEA. The CDR3 sequence: CSVVASGHLNYGYTF. CDR3 nucleotide sequence: TGCAGCGTTGTGGCTTCGGGACACCTTAACTATGGCTACACCTTC.

The gene calls are TRBV4-1 and TRBJ2-2, with D uncertain. The ends were cut back, 1 base at V and 0 bases at J, with 21 bases in the middle. Germline CDR1 and CDR2: MGHRA and YSYEKL. The CDR3 is 20 amino acids. The DNA for the CDR3 is TGCGCCAGCAGCCAAGCGGCTAGGTTGGCCCGTGGCGCGAACACCGGGGAGCTGTTTTTT. Translation gives CASSQAARLARGANTGELFF.

J is TRBJ2-3 and V is TRBV3-1 (or the pseudogene TRBV3-2); 8 bases agree with TRBD2. CDR3 length: 17 amino acids. With V trimmed by 0 bases and J by 7 bases, 12 bases remained unmatched. CDR1 is LGHDT and CDR2 is YNNKEL in the germline V gene (reference sequence). The DNA for the CDR3 is TGTGCCAGCAGCCAAGATTTCCAGCGGGGGATTAGGTATACGCAGTATTTT. As protein: CASSQDFQRGIRYTQYF.

The chain recombines TRBV7-6 with TRBJ2-7; D not certain. The V and J ends lost 1 base and 2 bases respectively, with 9 bases between them. CDR3 length: 14 amino acids. Germline-derived CDR1 and CDR2 are SGHVS and FNYEAQ. This CDR3 is CASSLGGRTYEQYF. The CDR3 bases are TGTGCCAGCAGCTTAGGAGGTCGGACCTACGAGCAGTACTTC.

The V and J genes are TRBV27 and TRBJ1-4, with 7 bases that match TRBD1. The CDR3 covers 17 residues. V shed 5 bases and J 2 bases; nucleotides not matched to a gene: 11. Germline V gene data show CDR1 as MNHEY and CDR2 as SMNVEV (reference sequence). CDR3 amino acids: CASSPRGTVATNEKLFF. DNA for the CDR3: TGTGCCAGCAGTCCACGGGGGACAGTTGCTACTAATGAAAAACTGTTTTTT.

V usage is TRBV28 and J usage is TRBJ2-5; D unclear. Germline CDR1 MDHEN, CDR2 SYDVKM. The length of the CDR3 is 14 residues. The germline V and J ends were trimmed by 3 bases and 2 bases, with 10 bases remaining between them. The CDR3 coding sequence is TGTGCCAGCAGTTTTGTTTCAGGTCAAGAGACCCAGTACTTC. Translated, it gives CASSFVSGQETQYF.

Note on this clone: The junction shows a germline mismatch at one end, possibly a read error. The rearrangement uses TRBV19 and TRBJ1-3, with 7 positions matching TRBD1. The CDR3 contains 15 residues. Germline-derived CDR1 and CDR2 are LNHDA and SQIVND (reference sequence). Here the CDR3 reads CASSIVGTAGNTIYF. The DNA of the CDR3 is TGTGCCAGTAGCATAGTCGGGACAGCGGGCAACACCATATATTTT.